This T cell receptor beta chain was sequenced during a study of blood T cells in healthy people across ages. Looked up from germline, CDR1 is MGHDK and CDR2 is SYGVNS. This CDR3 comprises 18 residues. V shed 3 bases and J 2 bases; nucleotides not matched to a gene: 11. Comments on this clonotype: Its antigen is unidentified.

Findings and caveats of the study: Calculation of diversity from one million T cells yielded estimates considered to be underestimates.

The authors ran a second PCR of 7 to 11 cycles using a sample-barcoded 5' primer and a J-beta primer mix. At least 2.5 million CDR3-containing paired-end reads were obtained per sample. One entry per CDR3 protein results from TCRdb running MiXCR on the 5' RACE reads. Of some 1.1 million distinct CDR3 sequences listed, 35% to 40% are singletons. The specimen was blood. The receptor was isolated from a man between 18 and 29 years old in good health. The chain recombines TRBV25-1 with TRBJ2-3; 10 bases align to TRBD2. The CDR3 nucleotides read TGTGCCAGCAGTGACCCTAGCGGGGGCCCCCATTCCACAGATACGCAGTATTTT. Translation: CASSDPSGGPHSTDTQYF. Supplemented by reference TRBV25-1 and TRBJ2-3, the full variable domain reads EADIYQTPRYLVIGTGKKITLECSQTMGHDKMYWYQQDPGMELHLIHYSYGVNSTEKGDLSSESTVSRIRTEHFPLTLESARPSHTSQYLCASSDPSGGPHSTDTQYFGPGTRLTVL.